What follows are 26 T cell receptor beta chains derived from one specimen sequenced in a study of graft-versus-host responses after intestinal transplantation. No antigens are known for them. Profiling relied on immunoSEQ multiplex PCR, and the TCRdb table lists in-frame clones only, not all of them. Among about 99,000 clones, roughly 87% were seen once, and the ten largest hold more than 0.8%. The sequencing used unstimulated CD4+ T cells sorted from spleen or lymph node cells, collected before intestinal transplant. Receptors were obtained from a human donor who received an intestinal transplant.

For the CDR3, the DNA is TGTGCCATCAGTGAGCGACAGGGAAACACCATATATTTT. Encoded protein: CAISERQGNTIYF. This chain links TRBV10-3 with TRBJ1-3, with a weak D call TRBD1 (5 bases). CDR3 size: 13 residues. Trimming cost V 2 bases and J 4 bases, with 6 bases left between them. Germline CDR1 ENHRY, CDR2 SYGVKD.

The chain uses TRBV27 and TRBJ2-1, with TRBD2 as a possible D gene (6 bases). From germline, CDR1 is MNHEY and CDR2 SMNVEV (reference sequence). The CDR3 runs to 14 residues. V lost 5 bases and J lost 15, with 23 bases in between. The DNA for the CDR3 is TGTGCCAGCAGTCGGACGGAGGGACTTGGGAGGTGGTTCTTC. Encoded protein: CASSRTEGLGRWFF.

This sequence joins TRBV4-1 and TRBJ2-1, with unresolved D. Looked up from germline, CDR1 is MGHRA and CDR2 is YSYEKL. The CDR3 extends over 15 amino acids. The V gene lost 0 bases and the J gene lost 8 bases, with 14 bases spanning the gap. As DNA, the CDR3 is TGCGCCAGCAGCCAAGAAGCAAGACGAGGTGATGAGCAGTTCTTC. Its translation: CASSQEARRGDEQFF.

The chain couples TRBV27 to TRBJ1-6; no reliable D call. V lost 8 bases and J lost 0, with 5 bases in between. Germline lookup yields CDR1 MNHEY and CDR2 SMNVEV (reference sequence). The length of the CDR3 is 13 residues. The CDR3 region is CASRSSYNSPLHF. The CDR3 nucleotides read TGTGCCAGCCGGAGCTCCTATAATTCACCCCTCCACTTT.

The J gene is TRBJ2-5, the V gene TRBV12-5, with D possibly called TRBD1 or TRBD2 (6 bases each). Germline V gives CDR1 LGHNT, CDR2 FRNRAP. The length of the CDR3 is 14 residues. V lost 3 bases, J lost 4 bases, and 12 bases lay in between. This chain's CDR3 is CASGFDKGGETQYF. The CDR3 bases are TGTGCTAGTGGTTTTGATAAGGGGGGAGAGACCCAGTACTTC.

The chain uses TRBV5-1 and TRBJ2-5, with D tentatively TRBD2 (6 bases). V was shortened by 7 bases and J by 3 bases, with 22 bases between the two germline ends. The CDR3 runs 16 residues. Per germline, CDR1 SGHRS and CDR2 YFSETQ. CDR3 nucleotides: TGCGCCAGCGCCCGAACCGGGGGAACTGCTAAAGAGACCCAGTACTTC. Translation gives CASARTGGTAKETQYF.

The CDR3 DNA reads TGCGCCAGCAGCCGACGGGAGATTTCCAATGAGCAGTTCTTC. This gives the protein CASSRREISNEQFF. The chain combines TRBV4-1 with TRBJ2-1, with D perhaps matching TRBD2 (6 bases). CDR3 size: 14 residues. V lost 4 bases, J lost 6 bases, and 13 bases lay in between. Looked up from germline, CDR1 is MGHRA and CDR2 is YSYEKL.

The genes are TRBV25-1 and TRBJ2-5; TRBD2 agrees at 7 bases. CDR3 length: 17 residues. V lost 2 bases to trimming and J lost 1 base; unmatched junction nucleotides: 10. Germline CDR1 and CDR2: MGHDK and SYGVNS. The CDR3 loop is CASSERGIAGFQETQYF. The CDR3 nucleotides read TGTGCCAGCAGTGAAAGGGGTATAGCGGGTTTCCAAGAGACCCAGTACTTC.

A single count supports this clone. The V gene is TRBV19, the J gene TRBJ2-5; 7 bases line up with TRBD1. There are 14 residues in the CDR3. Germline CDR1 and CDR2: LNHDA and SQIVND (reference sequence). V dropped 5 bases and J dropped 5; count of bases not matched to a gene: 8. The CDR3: CASSEPGQRETQYF. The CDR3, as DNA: TGTGCCAGTAGTGAACCGGGACAGAGGGAGACCCAGTACTTC.

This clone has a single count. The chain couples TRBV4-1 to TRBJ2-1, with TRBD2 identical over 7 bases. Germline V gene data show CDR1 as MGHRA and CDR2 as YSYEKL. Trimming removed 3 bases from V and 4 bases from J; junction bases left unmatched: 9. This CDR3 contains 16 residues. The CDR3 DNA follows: TGCGCCAGCAGCCATCGCGGGGGAACGTCTTACAATGAGCAGTTCTTC. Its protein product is CASSHRGGTSYNEQFF.

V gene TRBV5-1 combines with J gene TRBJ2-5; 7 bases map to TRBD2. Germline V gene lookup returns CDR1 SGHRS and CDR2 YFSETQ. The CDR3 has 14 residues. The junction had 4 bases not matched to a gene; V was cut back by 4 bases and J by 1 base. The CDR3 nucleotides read TGCGCCAGCAGCCAGGAGCGGGGCCAAGAGACCCAGTACTTC. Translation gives CASSQERGQETQYF.

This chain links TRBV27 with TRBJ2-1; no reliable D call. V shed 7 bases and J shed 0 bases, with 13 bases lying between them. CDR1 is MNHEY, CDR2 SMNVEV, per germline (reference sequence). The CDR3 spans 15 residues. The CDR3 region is CASTARQSSYNEQFF. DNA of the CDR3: TGTGCCAGCACCGCCCGACAAAGCTCCTACAATGAGCAGTTCTTC.

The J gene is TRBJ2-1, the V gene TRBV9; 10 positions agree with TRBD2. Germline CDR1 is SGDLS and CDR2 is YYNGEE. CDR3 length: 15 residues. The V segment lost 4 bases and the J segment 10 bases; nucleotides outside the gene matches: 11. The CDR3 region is CASSFRAGGPWEQFF. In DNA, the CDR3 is TGTGCCAGCAGCTTCCGAGCGGGAGGGCCGTGGGAGCAGTTCTTC.

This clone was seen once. DNA of the CDR3: TGCGCCAGCAGCTTGGATATCGGGGATGGCTACACCTTC. It codes for CASSLDIGDGYTF. The chain combines TRBV5-1 with TRBJ1-2; no definite D call. V gave up 0 bases and J gave up 6 bases, with 9 bases separating them. The length of the CDR3 is 13 residues. Germline lookup yields CDR1 SGHRS and CDR2 YFSETQ.

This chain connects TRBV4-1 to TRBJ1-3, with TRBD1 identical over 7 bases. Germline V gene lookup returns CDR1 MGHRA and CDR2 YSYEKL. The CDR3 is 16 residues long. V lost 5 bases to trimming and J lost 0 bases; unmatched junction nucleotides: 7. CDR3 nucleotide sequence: TGCGCCAGCAGCTTGCGGACAGGCGACTCTGGAAACACCATATATTTT. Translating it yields CASSLRTGDSGNTIYF.

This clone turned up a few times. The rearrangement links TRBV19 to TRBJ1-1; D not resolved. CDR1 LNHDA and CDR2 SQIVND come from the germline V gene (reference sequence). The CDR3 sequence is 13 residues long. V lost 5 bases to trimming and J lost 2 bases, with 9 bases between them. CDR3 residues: CASSPERNTEAFF. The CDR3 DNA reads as TGTGCCAGTAGTCCAGAACGTAACACTGAAGCTTTCTTT.

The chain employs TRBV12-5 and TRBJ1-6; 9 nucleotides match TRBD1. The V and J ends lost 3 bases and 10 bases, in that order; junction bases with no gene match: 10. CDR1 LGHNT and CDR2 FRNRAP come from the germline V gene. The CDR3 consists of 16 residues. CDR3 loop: CASGLGGTGSRSPLHF. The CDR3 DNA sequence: TGTGCTAGTGGTTTAGGAGGGACAGGGTCGCGATCACCCCTCCACTTT.

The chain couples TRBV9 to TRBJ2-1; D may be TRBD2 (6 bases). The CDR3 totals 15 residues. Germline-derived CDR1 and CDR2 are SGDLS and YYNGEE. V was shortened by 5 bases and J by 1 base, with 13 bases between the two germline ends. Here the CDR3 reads CASSQAAGSYNEQFF. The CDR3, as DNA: TGTGCCAGCAGTCAGGCGGCGGGATCCTACAATGAGCAGTTCTTC.

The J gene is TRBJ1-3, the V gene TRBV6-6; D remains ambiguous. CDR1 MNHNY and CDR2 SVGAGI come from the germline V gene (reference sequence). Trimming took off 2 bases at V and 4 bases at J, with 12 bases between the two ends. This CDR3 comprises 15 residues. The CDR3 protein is CASSYPTGSGNTIYF. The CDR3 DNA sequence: TGTGCCAGCAGTTACCCGACGGGGTCCGGAAACACCATATATTTT.

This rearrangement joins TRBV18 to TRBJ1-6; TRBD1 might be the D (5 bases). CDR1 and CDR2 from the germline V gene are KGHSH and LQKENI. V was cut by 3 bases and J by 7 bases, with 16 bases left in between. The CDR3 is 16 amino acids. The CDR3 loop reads CASSPAQGRRNSPLHF. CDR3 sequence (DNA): TGTGCCAGCTCACCGGCCCAGGGACGTAGGAATTCACCCCTCCACTTT.

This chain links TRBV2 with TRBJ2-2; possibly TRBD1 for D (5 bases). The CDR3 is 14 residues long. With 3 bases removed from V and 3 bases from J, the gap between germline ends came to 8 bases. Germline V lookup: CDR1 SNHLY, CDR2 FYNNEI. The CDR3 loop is CASSDDRHTGELFF. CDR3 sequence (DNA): TGTGCCAGCAGTGACGACAGACACACCGGGGAGCTGTTTTTT.

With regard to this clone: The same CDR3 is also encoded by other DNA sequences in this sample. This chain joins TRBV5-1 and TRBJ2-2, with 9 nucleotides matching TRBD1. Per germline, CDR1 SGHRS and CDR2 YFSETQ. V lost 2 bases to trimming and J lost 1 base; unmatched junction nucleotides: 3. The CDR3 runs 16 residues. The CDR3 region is CASSLVGQGNTGELFF. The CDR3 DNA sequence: TGCGCCAGCAGCTTAGTGGGACAGGGGAACACCGGGGAGCTGTTTTTT. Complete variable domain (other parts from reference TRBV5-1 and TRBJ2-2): KAGVTQTPRYLIKTRGQQVTLSCSPISGHRSVSWYQQTPGQGLQFLFEYFSETQRNKGNFPGRFSGRQFSNSRSEMNVSTLELGDSALYLCASSLVGQGNTGELFFGEGSRLTVL.

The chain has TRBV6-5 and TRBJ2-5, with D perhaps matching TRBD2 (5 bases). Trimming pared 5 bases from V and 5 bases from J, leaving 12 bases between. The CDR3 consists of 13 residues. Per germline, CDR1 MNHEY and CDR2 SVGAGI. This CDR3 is CASSEWGEETQYF. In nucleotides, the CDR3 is TGTGCCAGCAGTGAATGGGGAGAGGAGACCCAGTACTTC.

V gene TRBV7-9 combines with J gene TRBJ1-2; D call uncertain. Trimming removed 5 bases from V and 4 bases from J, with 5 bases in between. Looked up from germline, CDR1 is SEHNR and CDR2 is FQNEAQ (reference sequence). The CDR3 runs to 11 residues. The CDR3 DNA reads TGTGCCAGCAGCCGAGCCTATGGCTACACCTTC. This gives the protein CASSRAYGYTF.

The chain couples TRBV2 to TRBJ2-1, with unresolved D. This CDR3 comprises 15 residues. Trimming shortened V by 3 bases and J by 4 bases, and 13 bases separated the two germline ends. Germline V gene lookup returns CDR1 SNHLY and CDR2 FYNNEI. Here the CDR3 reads CASSDKQIVYNEQFF. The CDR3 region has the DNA TGTGCCAGCAGTGATAAACAGATCGTTTACAATGAGCAGTTCTTC.

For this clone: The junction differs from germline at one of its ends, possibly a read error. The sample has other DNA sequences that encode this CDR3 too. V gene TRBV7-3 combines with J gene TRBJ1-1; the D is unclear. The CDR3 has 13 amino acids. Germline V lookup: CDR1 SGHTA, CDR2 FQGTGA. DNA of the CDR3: TGTGCTAGCAGCTTAGTGGCGAACACTGAAGCTTTCTTT. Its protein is CASSLVANTEAFF. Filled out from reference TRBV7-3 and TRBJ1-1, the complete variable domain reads GAGVSQTPSNKVTEKGKYVELRCDPISGHTALYWYRQSLGQGPEFLIYFQGTGAADDSGLPNDRFFAVRPEGSVSTLKIQRTERGDSAVYLCASSLVANTEAFFGQGTRLTVV.